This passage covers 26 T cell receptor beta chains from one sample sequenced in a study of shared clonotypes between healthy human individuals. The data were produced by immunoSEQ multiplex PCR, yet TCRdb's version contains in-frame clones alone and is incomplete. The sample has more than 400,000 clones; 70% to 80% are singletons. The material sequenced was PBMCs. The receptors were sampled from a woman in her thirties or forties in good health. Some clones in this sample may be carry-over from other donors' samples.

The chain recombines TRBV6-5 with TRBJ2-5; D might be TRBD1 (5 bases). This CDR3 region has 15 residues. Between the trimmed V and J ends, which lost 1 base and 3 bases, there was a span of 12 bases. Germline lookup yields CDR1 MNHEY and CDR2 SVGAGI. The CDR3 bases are TGTGCCAGCAGTTACTTGCAGGGTTCGAAAGAGACCCAGTACTTC. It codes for CASSYLQGSKETQYF.

CDR3 in amino acids: CASRTSTYEQYF. CDR3 sequence (DNA): TGTGCCAGTCGGACATCCACCTACGAGCAGTACTTC. The chain has TRBV6-5 and TRBJ2-7; a weak D match, TRBD1 (5 bases). The CDR3 covers 12 residues. Germline values: CDR1 MNHEY, CDR2 SVGAGI. V was trimmed by 9 bases and J by 2 bases, leaving 11 bases between them.

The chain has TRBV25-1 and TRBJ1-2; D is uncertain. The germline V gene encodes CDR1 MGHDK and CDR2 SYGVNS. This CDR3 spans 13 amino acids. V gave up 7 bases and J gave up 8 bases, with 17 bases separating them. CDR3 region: CASTAPGSSGYTF. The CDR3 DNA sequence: TGTGCCAGCACGGCGCCGGGGTCCTCAGGCTACACCTTC.

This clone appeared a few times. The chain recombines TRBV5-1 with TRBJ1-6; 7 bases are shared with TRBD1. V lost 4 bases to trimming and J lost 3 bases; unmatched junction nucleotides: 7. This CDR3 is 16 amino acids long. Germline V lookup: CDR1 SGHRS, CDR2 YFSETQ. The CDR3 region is CASSIHGTVYNSPLHF. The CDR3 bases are TGCGCCAGCAGCATACACGGGACAGTCTATAATTCACCCCTCCACTTT.

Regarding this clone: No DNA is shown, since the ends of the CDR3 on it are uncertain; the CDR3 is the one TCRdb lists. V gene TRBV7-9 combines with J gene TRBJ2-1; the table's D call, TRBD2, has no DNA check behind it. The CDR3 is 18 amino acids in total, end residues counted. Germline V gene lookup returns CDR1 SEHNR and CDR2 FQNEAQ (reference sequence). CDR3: CASSFEMPSVAPGTSEFF.

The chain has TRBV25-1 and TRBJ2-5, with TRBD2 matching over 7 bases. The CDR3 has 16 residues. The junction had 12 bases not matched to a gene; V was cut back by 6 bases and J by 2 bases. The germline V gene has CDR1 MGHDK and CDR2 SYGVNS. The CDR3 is CASRNQRGAGQETQYF. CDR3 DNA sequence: TGTGCCAGCAGGAACCAGAGGGGAGCGGGACAAGAGACCCAGTACTTC.

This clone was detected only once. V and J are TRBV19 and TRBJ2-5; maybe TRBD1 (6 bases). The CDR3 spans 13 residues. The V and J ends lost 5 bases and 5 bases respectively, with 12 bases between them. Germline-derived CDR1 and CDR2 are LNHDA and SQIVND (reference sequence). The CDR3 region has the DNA TGTGCCAGTAGTCCCAGGGGACGGGAGACCCAGTACTTC. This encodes CASSPRGRETQYF.

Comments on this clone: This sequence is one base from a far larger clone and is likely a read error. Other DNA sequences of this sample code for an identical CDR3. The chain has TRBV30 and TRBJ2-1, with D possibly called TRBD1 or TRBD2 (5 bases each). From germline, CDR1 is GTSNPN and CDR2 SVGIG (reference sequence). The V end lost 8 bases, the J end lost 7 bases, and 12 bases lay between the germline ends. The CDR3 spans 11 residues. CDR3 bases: TGTGCCGGGACCCTCTGGAATGAGCAGTTCTTC. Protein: CAGTLWNEQFF.

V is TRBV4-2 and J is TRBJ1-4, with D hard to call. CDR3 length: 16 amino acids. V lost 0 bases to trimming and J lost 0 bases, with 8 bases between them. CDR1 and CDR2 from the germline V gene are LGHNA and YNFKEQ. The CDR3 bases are TGTGCCAGCAGCCAAGATCACCAGCCAACTAATGAAAAACTGTTTTTT. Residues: CASSQDHQPTNEKLFF.

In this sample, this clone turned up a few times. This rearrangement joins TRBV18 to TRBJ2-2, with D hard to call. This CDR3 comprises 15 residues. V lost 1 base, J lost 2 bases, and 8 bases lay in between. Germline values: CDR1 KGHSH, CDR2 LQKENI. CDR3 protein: CASSPQSTNTGELFF. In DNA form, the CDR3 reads TGTGCCAGCTCACCACAGAGTACCAACACCGGGGAGCTGTTTTTT.

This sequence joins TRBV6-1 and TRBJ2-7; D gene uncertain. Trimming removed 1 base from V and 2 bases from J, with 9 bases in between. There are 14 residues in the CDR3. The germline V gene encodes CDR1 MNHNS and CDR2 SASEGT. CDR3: CASSEEGFTYEQYF. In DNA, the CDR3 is TGTGCCAGCAGTGAAGAGGGATTTACCTACGAGCAGTACTTC.

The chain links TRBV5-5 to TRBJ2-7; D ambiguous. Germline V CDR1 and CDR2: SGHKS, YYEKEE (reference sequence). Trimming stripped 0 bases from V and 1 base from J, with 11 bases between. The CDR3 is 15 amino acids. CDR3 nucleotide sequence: TGTGCCAGCAGCTTGGAGGAGCAAACTTCCTACGAGCAGTACTTC. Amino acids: CASSLEEQTSYEQYF.

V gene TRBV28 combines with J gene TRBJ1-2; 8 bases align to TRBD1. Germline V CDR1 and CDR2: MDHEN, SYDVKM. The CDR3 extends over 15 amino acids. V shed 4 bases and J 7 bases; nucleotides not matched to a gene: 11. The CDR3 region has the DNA TGTGCCAGCAGTTCCCAGGGGGCTTATTCTCGTGGCTACACCTTC. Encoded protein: CASSSQGAYSRGYTF.

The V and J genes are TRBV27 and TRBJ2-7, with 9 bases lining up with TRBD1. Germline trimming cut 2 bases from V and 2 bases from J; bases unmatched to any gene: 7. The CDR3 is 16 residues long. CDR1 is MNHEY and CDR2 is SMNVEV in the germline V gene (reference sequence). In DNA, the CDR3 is TGTGCCAGCAGTTTAACGGGACAGGGATTGCCCTACGAGCAGTACTTC. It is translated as CASSLTGQGLPYEQYF.

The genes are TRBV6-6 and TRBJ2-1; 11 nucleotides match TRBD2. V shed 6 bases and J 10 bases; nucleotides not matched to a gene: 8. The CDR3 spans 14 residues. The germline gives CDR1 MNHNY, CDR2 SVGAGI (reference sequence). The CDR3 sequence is CASRPGTSGGEQFF. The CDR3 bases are TGTGCCAGCAGACCCGGGACTAGCGGCGGAGAGCAGTTCTTC.

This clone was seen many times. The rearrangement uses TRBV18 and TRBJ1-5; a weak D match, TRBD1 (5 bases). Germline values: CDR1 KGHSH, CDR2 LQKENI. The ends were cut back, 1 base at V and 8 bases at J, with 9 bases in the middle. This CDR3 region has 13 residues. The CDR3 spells CASSPRPGEPQHF. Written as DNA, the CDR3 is TGTGCCAGCTCACCACGTCCGGGGGAGCCCCAGCATTTT.

The CDR3 DNA sequence: TGTGCCAGTAGCCCTACGGGGCTAACCAACTCCTACGAGCAGTACTTC. It is translated as CASSPTGLTNSYEQYF. V and J are TRBV19 and TRBJ2-7; either TRBD1 or TRBD2 may supply D (5 bases each). V was pared by 6 bases and J by 0 bases, with 18 bases between. The CDR3 is 16 residues long. Looked up from germline, CDR1 is LNHDA and CDR2 is SQIVND (reference sequence).

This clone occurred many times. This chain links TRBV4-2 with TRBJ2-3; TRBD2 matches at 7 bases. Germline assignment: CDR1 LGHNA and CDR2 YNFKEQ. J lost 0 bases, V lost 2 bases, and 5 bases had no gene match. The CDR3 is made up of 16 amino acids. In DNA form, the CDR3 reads TGTGCCAGCAGCCAAATCAGCGGGGCTAGCACAGATACGCAGTATTTT. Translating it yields CASSQISGASTDTQYF.

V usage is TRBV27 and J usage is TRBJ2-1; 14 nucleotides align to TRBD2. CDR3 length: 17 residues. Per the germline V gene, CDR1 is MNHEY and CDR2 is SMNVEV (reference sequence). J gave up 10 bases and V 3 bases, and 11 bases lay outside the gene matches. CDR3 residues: CASSFLSGTSGRGEQFF. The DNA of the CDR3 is TGTGCCAGCAGTTTTCTAAGTGGGACTAGCGGGAGAGGGGAGCAGTTCTTC.

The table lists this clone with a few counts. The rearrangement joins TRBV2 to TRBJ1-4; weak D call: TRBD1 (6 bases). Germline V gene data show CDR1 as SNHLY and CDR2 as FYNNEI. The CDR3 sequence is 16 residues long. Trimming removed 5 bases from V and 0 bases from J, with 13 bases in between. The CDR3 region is CASSTTGWATNEKLFF. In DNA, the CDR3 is TGTGCCAGCAGTACGACAGGATGGGCAACTAATGAAAAACTGTTTTTT.

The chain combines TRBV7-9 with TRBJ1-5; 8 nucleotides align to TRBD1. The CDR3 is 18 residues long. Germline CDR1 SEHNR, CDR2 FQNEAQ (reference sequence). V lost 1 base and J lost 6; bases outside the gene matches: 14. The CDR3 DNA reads TGTGCCAGCAGCTTAGGGACAGGGACGGCGTATTTCACTCAGCCCCAGCATTTT. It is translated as CASSLGTGTAYFTQPQHF.

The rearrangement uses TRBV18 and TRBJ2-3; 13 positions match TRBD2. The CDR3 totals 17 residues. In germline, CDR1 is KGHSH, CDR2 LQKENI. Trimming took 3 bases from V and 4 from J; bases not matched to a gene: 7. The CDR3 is CASSPEGLAGNSDTQYF. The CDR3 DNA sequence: TGTGCCAGCTCACCGGAGGGACTAGCGGGAAACTCAGATACGCAGTATTTT.

DNA for the CDR3: TGCGCCAGCAGCACAGGGACTAGCGGGAGCCCCGTCTACAATGAGCAGTTCTTC. Amino acids: CASSTGTSGSPVYNEQFF. V gene TRBV5-1 combines with J gene TRBJ2-1; TRBD2 aligns across 14 bases. Germline V gene sequence: CDR1 SGHRS, CDR2 YFSETQ. With 4 bases clipped from V and 3 bases from J, the junction kept 9 bases outside the gene matches. CDR3 size: 18 residues.

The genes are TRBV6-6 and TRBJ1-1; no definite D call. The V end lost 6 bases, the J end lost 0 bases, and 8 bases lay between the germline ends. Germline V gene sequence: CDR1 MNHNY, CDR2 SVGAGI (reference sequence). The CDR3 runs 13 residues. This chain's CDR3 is CASRHPVNTEAFF. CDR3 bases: TGTGCCAGCAGGCACCCGGTGAACACTGAAGCTTTCTTT.

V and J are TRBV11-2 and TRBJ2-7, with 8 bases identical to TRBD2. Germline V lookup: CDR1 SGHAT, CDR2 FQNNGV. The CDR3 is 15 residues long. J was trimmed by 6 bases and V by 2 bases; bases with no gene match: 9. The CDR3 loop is CASSLSGGPLGEQYF. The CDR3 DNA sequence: TGTGCCAGCAGCTTAAGCGGGGGTCCCCTTGGCGAGCAGTACTTC.

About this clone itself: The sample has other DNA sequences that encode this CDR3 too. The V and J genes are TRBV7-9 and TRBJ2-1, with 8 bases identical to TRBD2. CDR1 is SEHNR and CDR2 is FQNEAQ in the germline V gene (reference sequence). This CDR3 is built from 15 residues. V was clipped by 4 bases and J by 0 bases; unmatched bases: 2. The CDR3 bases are TGTGCCAGCAGCTCTCTAGCGGGCTCCTACAATGAGCAGTTCTTC. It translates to CASSSLAGSYNEQFF.